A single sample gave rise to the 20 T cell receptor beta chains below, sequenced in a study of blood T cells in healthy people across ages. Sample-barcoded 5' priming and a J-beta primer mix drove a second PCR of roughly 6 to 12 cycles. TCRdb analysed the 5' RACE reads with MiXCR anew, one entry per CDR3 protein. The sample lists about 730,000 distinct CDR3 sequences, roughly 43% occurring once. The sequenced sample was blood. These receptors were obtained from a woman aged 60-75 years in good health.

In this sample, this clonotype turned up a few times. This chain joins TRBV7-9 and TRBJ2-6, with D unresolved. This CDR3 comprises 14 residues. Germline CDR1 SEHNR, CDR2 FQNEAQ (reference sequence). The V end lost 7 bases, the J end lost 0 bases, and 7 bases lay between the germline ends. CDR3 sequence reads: CASIFGSGANVLTF. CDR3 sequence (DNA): TGTGCCAGCATTTTTGGCTCTGGGGCCAACGTCCTGACTTTC.

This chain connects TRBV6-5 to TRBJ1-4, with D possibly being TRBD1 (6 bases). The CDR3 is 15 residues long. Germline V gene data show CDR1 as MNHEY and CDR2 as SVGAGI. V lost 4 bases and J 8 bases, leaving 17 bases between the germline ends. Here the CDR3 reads CASSSPGGGKEKLFF. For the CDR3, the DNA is TGTGCCAGCAGTTCCCCGGGAGGGGGAAAAGAAAAACTGTTTTTT.

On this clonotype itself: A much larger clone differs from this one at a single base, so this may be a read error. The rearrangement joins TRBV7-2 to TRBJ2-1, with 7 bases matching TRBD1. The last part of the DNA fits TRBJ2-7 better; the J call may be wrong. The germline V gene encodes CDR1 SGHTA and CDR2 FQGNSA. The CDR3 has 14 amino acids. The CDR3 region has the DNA TGTGCCAGCAGCCGAGGACAGGTTTACAATGAGCAGTACTTC. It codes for CASSRGQVYNEQYF.

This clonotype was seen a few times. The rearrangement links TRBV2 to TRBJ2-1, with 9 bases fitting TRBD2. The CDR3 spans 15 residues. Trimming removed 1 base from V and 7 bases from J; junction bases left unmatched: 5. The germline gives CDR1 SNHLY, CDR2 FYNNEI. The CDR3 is CASSEGAGGRNEQFF. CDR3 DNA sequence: TGTGCCAGCAGTGAAGGGGCGGGGGGGCGGAATGAGCAGTTCTTC.

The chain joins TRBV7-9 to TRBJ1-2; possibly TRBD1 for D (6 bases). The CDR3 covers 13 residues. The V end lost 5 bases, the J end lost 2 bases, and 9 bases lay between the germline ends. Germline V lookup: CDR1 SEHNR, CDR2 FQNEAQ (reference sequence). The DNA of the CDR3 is TGTGCCAGCAGCGCGCAGGGGAACTATGGCTACACCTTC. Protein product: CASSAQGNYGYTF. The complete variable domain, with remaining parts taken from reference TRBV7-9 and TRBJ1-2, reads DTGVSQNPRHKITKRGQNVTFRCDPISEHNRLYWYRQTLGQGPEFLTYFQNEAQLEKSRLLSDRFSAERPKGSFSTLEIQRTEQGDSAMYLCASSAQGNYGYTFGSGTRLTVV.

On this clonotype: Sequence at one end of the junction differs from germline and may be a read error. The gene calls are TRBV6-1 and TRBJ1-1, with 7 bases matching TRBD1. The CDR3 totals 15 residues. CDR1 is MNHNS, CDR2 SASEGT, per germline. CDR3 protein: CASSDDRVGYTEAFF. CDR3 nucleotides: TGTGCCAGCAGTGATGACAGGGTAGGGTACACCGAAGCTTTCTTT.

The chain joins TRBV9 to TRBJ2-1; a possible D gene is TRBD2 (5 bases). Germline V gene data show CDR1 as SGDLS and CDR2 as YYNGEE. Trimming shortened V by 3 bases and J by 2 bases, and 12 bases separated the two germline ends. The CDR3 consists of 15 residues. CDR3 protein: CASSALDGAYNEQFF. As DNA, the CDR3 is TGTGCCAGCAGCGCCTTGGACGGGGCCTACAATGAGCAGTTCTTC. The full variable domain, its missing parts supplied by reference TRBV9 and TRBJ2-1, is DSGVTQTPKHLITATGQRVTLRCSPRSGDLSVYWYQQSLDQGLQFLIQYYNGEERAKGNILERFSAQQFPDLHSELNLSSLELGDSALYFCASSALDGAYNEQFFGPGTRLTVL.

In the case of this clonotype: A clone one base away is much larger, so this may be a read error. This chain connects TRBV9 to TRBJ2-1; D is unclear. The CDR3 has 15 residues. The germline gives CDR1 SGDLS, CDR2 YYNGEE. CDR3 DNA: TGTGCCAGCAGCGTAGGGCCTACGACCTACAGTGAGCAGTTCTTC. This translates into CASSVGPTTYSEQFF.

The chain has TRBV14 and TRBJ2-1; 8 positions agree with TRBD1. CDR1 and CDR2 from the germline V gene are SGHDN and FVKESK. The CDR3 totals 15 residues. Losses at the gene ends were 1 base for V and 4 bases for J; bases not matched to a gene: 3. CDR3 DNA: TGTGCCAGCAGCCAAGGGACAGGGAATTACAATGAGCAGTTCTTC. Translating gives CASSQGTGNYNEQFF.

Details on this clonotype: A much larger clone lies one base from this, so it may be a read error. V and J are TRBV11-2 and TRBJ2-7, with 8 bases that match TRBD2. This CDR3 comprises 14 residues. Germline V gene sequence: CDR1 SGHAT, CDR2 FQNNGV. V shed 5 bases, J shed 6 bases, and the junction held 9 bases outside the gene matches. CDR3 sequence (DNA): TGTGCCAGCAGCCCACCGGGACTAGACTGCGAGCAGTACTTC. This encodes CASSPPGLDCEQYF. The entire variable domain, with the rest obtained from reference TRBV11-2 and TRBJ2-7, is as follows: EAGVAQSPRYKIIEKRQSVAFWCNPISGHATLYWYQQILGQGPKLLIQFQNNGVVDDSQLPKDRFSAERLKGVDSTLKIQPAKLEDSAVYLCASSPPGLDCEQYFGPGTRLTVT.

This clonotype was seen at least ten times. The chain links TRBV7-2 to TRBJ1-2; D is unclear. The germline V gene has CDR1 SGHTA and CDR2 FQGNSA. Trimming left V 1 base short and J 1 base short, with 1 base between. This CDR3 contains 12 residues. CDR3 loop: CASSLVNYGYTF. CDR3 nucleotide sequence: TGTGCCAGCAGCTTAGTTAACTATGGCTACACCTTC.

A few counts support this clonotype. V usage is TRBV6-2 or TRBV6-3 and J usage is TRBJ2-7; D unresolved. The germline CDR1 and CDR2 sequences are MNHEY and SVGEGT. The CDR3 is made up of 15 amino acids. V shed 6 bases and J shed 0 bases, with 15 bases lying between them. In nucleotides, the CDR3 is TGTGCCAGCAGACCCACTGCAATCCTCTCCTACGAGCAGTACTTC. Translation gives CASRPTAILSYEQYF.

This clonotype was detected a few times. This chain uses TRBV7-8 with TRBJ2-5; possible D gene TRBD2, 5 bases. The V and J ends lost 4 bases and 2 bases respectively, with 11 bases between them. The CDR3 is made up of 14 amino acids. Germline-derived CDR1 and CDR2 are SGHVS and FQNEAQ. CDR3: CASSYTRLQETQYF. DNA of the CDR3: TGTGCCAGCAGCTACACTAGGTTACAAGAGACCCAGTACTTC.

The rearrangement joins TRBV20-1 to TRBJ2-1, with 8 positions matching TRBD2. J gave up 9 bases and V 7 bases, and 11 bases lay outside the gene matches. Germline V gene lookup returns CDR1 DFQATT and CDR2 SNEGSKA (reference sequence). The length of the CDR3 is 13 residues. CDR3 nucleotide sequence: TGCAGTGTCTCTCCGGGACTAGACACTGAGCAGTTCTTC. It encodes CSVSPGLDTEQFF.

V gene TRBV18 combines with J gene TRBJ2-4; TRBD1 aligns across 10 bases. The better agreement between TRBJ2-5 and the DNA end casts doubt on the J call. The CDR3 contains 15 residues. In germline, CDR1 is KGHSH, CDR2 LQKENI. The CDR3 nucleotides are TGTGCCAGCTCACCAGGGACAGGGGCTGGAGAGACCCAGTACTTC. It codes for CASSPGTGAGETQYF.

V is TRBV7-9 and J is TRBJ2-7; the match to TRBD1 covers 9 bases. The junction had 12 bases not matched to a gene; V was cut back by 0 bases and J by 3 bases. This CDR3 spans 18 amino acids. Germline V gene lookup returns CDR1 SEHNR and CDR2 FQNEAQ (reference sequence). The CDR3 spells CASSLARTDRGKDYEQYF. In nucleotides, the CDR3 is TGTGCCAGCAGCTTAGCCCGGACGGACAGGGGAAAGGACTACGAGCAGTACTTC.

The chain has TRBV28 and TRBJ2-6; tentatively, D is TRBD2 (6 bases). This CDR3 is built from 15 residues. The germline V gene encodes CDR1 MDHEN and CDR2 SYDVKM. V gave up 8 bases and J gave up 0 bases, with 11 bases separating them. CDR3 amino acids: CASYRRDSGANVLTF. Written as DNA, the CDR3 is TGTGCCAGCTACCGGCGGGACTCTGGGGCCAACGTCCTGACTTTC.

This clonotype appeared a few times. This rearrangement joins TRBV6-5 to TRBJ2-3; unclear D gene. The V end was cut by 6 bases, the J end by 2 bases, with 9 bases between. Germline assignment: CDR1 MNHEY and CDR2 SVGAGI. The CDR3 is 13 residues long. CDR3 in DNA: TGTGCCAGCAGGTTCCTTAACACAGATACGCAGTATTTT. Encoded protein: CASRFLNTDTQYF.

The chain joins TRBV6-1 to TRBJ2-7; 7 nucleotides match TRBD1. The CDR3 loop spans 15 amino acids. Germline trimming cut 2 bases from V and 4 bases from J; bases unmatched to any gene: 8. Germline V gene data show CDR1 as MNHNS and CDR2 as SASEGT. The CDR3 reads CASSEMTGPRYEQYF. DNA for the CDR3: TGTGCCAGCAGTGAAATGACAGGGCCCAGATACGAGCAGTACTTC.

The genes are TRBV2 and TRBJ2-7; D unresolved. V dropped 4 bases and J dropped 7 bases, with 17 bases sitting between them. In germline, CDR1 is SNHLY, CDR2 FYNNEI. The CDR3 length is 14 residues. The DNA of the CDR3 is TGTGCCAGCAGTGTGGCACTCCCGCCTTGGGAGCAGTACTTC. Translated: CASSVALPPWEQYF. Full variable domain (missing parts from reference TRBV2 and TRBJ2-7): EPEVTQTPSHQVTQMGQEVILRCVPISNHLYFYWYRQILGQKVEFLVSFYNNEISEKSEIFDDQFSVERPDGSNFTLKIRSTKLEDSAMYFCASSVALPPWEQYFGPGTRLTVT.